This T cell receptor (beta chain) was captured in a study of blood T cell repertoires in COVID-19. Study information: The cDNA or gDNA used as material had been derived from T cells, B-cell-depleted T cells, or PBMCs.

This CDR3 contains 13 residues. V was shortened by 0 bases and J by 7 bases, with 7 bases between the two germline ends. CDR1 is SGHRS and CDR2 is YFSETQ in the germline V gene. This table comes from immunoSEQ multiplex PCR, and its TCRdb copy is limited to in-frame clones, with some not included. The sample has 310,000 or so clones, approximately 90% seen once. Ages ranged from about 18 to 89 years, with residence in more than 20 US areas. This rearrangement joins TRBV5-1 to TRBJ1-4; D gene uncertain. The TCR was taken from a woman between 25 and 40 years old who had recovered from COVID-19. The material sequenced was PBMCs or T cells enriched from blood (not recorded which). This chain's CDR3 is CASSLGFSEKLFF. The CDR3 coding sequence is TGCGCCAGCAGCTTGGGCTTTAGTGAAAAACTGTTTTTT.